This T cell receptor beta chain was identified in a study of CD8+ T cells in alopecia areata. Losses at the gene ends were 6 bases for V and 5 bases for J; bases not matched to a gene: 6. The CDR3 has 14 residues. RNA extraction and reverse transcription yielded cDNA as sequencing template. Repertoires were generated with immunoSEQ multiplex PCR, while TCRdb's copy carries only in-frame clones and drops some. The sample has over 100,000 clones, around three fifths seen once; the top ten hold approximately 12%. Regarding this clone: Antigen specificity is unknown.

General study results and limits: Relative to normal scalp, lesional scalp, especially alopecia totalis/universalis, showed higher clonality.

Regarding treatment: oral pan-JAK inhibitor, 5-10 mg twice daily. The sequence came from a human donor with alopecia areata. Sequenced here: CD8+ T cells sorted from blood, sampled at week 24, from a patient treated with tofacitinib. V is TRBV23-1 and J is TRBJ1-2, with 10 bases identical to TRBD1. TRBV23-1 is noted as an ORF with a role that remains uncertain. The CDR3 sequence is CASSRDRGRYGYTF. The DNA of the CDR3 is TGCGCCAGCAGCCGGGACAGGGGCAGATATGGCTACACCTTC.